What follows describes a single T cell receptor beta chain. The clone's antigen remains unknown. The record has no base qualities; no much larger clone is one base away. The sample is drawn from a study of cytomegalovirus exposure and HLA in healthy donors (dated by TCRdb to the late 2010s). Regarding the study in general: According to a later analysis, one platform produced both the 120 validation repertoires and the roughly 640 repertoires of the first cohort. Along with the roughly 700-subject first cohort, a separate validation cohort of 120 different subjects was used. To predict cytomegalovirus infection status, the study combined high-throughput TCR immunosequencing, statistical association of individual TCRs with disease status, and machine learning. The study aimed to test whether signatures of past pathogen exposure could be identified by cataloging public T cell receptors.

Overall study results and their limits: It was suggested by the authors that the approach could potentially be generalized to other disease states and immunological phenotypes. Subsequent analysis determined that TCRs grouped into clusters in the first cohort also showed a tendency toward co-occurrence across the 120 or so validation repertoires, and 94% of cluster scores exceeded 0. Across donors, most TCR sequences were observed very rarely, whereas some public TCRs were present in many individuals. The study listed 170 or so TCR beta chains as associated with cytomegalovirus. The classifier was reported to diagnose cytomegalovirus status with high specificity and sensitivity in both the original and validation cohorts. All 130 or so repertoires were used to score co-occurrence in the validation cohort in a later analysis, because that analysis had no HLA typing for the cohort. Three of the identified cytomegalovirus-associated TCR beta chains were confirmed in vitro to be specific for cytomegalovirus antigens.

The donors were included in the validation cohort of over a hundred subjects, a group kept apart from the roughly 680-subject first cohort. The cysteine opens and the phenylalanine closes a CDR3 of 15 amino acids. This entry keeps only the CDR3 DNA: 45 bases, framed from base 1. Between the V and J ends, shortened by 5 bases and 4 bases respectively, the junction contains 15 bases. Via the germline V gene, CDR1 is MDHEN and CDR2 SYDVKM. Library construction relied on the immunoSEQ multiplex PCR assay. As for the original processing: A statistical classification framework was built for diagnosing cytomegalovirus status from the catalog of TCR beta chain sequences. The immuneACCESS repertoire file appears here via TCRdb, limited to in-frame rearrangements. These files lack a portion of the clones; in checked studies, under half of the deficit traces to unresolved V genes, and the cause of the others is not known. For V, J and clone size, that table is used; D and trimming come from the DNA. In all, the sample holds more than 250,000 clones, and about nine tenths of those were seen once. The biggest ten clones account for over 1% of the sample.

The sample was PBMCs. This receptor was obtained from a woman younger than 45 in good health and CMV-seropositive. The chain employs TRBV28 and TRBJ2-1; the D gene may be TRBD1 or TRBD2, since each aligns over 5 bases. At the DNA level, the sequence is TGTGCCAGCAGTGTGGCCGGGACGGCATACAATGAGCAGTTCTTC. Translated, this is CASSVAGTAYNEQFF.